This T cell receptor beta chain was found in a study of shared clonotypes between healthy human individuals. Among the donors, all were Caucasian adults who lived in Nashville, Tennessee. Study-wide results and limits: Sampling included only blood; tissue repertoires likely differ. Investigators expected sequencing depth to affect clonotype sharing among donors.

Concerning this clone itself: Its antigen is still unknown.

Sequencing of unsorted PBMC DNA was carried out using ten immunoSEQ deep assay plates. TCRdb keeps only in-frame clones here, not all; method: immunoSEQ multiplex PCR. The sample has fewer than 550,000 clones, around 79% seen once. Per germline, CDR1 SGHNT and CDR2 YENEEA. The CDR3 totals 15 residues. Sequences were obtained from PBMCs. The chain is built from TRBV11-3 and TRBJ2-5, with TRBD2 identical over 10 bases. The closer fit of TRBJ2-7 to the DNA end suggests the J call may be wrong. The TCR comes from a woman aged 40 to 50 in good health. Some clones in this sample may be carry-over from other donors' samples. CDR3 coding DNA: TGTGCCAGCAGCTTACGAAGCGGGAGGGCTTACGAGCAGTACTTC. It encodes CASSLRSGRAYEQYF.